This is a list of T cell receptor beta chains from one sample in a study of shared clonotypes between healthy human individuals. The table came from immunoSEQ multiplex PCR; TCRdb's copy has only in-frame clones and leaves some out. The sample has roughly 850,000 clones, roughly 96% seen once. The source material was naive CD8+ T cells sorted from blood. The receptors shown here come from a man aged 30 to 45 in good health. Both conserved end residues are part of each CDR3. The D gene is left open where the match is weak.

v_gene: TRBV7-2; j_gene: TRBJ2-7; d_gene: TRBD2; CDR3nt: TGTGCCAGCAGCTATCCGGGACTAGCTGCCTACGAGCAGTACTTC; CDR3aa: CASSYPGLAAYEQYF
v_gene: TRBV6-6; j_gene: TRBJ2-3; d_gene: TRBD2; CDR3nt: TGTGCCACCGGGGGAAGGCGCCAGCGGGACTCAGATACGCAGTATTTT; CDR3aa: CATGGRRQRDSDTQYF
v_gene: TRBV25-1; j_gene: TRBJ2-1; d_gene: TRBD2; CDR3nt: TGTGCCAGCAGTGCACCTGGGACTAGCGGGGATGAGCAGTTCTTC; CDR3aa: CASSAPGTSGDEQFF
v_gene: TRBV9; j_gene: TRBJ2-7; d_gene: .; CDR3nt: TGTGCCAGCAGCGCCGCTCGTACAGGGTTCGCCCACGAGCAGTACTTC; CDR3aa: CASSAARTGFAHEQYF
v_gene: TRBV7-3; j_gene: TRBJ2-7; d_gene: .; CDR3nt: TGTGCCAGCAGCTCCGACGGGACCCACTCCTACGAGCAGTACTTC; CDR3aa: CASSSDGTHSYEQYF
v_gene: TRBV7-2; j_gene: TRBJ1-5; d_gene: .; CDR3nt: TGTGCCAGCAGCCGACAACTTATGGGCAATCAGCCCCAGCATTTT; CDR3aa: CASSRQLMGNQPQHF
v_gene: TRBV7-6; j_gene: TRBJ2-3; d_gene: TRBD2; CDR3nt: TGTGCCAGCAGACCAAGGGCGGGAGCAGATACGCAGTATTTT; CDR3aa: CASRPRAGADTQYF
v_gene: TRBV11-2; j_gene: TRBJ2-1; d_gene: .; CDR3nt: TGTGCCAGCAGCTCCTCCGGGACGACCTTTTACAATGAGCAGTTCTTC; CDR3aa: CASSSSGTTFYNEQFF
v_gene: TRBV18; j_gene: TRBJ2-7; d_gene: TRBD2; CDR3nt: TGTGCCAGCTCACCATACTCTGCTAGCGGGATACTACCCTACGAGCAGTACTTC; CDR3aa: CASSPYSASGILPYEQYF
v_gene: TRBV28; j_gene: TRBJ2-1; d_gene: .; CDR3nt: TGTGCCAGCAGTTTTCGGTGGACGAATGAGCAGTTCTTC; CDR3aa: CASSFRWTNEQFF